This T cell receptor beta chain came from a study of T cell responses to AZD1222 COVID-19 vaccine. Looking at the study overall: Pooled together were second doses at about 4 or about 12 weeks. Study results and limitations: Scientists sampled the repertoires only once the peak T cell response had passed. Spike-wide vaccine-associated CD4 TCRs dominated at 160-218 and 743-854. Regions left unmutated in variants are reportedly the target of nearly half of spike-specific TCRs.

Germline V gene data show CDR1 as WSHSY and CDR2 as SAAADI. V gave up 6 bases and J gave up 6 bases; unmatched junction bases: 6. CDR3 length equals 14 residues. Regarding this clone: Its antigen is undetermined.

The protocol was immunoSEQ multiplex PCR, while the TCRdb copy is restricted to in-frame clones and leaves out a portion. The sample includes tens of thousands of clones, over 75% of them seen just once. The J gene is TRBJ2-1, the V gene TRBV10-2; TRBD2 matches at 9 bases. This receptor was obtained from an adult in good health. The material was peripheral blood, obtained on day 0 of AZD1222 vaccination. The CDR3 is CASRLAGGRNEQFF. The CDR3 DNA reads as TGCGCCAGCAGGCTTGCGGGAGGGCGCAATGAGCAGTTCTTC.